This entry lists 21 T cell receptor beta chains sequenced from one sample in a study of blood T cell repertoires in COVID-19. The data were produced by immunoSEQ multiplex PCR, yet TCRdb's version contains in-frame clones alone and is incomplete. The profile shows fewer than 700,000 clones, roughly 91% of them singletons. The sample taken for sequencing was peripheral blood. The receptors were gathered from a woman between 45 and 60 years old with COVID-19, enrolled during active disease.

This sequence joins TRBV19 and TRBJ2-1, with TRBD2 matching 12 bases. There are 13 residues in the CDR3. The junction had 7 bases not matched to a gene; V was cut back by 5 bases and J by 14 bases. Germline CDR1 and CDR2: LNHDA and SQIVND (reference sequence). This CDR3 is CASSASSGGDEFF. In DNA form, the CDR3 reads TGTGCCAGTAGTGCTTCTAGCGGGGGGGATGAGTTCTTC.

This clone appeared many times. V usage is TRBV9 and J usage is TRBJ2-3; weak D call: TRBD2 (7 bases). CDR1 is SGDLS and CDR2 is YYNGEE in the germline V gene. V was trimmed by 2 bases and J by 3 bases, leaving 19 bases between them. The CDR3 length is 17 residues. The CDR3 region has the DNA TGTGCCAGCAGCGTGGGACACGGGGGGCTGGGAACAGATACGCAGTATTTT. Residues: CASSVGHGGLGTDTQYF. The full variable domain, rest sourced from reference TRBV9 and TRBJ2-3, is DSGVTQTPKHLITATGQRVTLRCSPRSGDLSVYWYQQSLDQGLQFLIQYYNGEERAKGNILERFSAQQFPDLHSELNLSSLELGDSALYFCASSVGHGGLGTDTQYFGPGTRLTVL.

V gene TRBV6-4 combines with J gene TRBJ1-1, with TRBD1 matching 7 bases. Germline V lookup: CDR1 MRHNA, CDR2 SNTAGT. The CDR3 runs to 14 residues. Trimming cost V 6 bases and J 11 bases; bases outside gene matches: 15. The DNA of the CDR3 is TGTGCCAGCAGCAGAACAGACAGGGCGCAGGAGGCTTTCTTT. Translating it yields CASSRTDRAQEAFF.

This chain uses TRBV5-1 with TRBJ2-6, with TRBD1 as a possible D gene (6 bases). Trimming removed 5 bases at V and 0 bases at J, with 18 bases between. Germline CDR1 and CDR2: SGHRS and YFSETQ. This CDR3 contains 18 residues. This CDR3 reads CASRVDRPFSSGANVLTF. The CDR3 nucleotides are TGCGCCAGCAGGGTTGACAGGCCTTTTAGCTCTGGGGCCAACGTCCTGACTTTC.

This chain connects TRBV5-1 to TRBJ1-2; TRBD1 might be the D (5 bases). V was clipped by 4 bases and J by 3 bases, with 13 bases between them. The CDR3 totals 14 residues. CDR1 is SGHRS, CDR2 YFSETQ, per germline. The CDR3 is CASSPVGQDYGYTF. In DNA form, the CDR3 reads TGCGCCAGCAGCCCGGTGGGGCAAGACTATGGCTACACCTTC.

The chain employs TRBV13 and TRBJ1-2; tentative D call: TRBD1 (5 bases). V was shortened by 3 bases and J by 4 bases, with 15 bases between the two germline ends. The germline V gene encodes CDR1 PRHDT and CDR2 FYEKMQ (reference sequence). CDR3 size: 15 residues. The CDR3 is CASSLTGQTAYGYTF. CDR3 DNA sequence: TGTGCCAGCAGCTTGACCGGACAAACGGCCTATGGCTACACCTTC.

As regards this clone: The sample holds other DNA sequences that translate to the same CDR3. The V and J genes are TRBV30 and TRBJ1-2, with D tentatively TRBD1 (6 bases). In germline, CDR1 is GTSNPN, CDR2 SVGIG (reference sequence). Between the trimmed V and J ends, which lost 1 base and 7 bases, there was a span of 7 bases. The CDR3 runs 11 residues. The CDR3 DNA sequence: TGTGCCTGGAGTGAAGGGGGTGGCTACACCTTC. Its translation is CAWSEGGGYTF. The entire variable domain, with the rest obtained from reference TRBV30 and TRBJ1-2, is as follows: SQTIHQWPATLVQPVGSPLSLECTVEGTSNPNLYWYRQAAGRGLQLLFYSVGIGQISSEVPQNLSASRPQDRQFILSSKKLLLSDSGFYLCAWSEGGGYTFGSGTRLTVV.

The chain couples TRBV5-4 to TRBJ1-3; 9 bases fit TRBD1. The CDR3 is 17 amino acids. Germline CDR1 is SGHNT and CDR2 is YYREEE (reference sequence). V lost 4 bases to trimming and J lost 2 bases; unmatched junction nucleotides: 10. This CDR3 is CASSPATGGAPGNTIYF. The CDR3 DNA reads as TGTGCCAGCAGCCCGGCAACAGGGGGCGCGCCTGGAAACACCATATATTTT.

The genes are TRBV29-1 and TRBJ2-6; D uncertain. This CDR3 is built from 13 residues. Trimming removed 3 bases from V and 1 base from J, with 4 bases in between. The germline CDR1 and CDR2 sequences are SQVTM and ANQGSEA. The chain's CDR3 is CSVDLSGANVLTF. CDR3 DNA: TGCAGCGTTGACTTGTCTGGGGCCAACGTCCTGACTTTC.

CDR3 coding DNA: TGTGCCAGCAGACGACCGGGACAGAGATACTACGAGCAGTACTTC. Encoded protein: CASRRPGQRYYEQYF. J is TRBJ2-7 and V is TRBV6-5; 7 bases map to TRBD1. V trimming: 6 bases; J trimming: 3 bases; junction bases outside the gene matches: 11. Germline loops: CDR1 MNHEY, CDR2 SVGAGI. The CDR3 spans 15 residues.

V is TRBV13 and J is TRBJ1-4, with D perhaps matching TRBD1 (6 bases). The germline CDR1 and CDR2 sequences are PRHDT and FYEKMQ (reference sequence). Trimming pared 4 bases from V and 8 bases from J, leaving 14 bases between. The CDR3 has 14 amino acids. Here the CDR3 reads CASSSRGVSEKLFF. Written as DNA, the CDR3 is TGTGCCAGCAGCTCCAGGGGAGTGAGCGAAAAACTGTTTTTT.

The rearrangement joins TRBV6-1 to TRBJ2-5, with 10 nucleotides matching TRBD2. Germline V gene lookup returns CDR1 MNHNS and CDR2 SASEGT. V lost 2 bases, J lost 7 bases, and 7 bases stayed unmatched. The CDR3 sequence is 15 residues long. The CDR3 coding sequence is TGTGCCAGCAGTGAAATCCTAGCGGGGGACACGACCCAGTACTTC. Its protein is CASSEILAGDTTQYF.

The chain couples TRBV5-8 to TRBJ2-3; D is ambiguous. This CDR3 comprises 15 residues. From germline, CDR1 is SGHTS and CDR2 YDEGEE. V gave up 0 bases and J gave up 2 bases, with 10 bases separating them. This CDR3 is CASSLAGRATDTQYF. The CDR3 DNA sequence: TGTGCCAGCAGCTTGGCCGGTCGAGCCACAGATACGCAGTATTTT.

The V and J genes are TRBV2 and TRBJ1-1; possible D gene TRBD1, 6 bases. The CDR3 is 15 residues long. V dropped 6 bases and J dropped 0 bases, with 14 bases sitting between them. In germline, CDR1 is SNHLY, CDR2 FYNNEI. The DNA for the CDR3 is TGTGCCAGCAGACTCGAGGGGGTCATGAACACTGAAGCTTTCTTT. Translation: CASRLEGVMNTEAFF.

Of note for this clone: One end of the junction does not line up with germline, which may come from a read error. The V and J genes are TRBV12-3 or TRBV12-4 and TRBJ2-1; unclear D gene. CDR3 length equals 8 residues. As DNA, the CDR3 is TGTGCCAGCAGTCCTAACGTCTTC. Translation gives CASSPNVF.

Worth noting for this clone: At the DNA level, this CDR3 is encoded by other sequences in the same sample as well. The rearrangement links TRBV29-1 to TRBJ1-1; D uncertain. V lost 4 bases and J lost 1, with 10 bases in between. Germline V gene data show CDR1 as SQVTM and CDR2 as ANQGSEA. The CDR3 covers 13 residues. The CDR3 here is CSVGTARNTEAFF. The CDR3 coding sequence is TGCAGCGTTGGAACAGCACGGAACACTGAAGCTTTCTTT. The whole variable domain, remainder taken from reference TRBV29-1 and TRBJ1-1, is SAVISQKPSRDICQRGTSLTIQCQVDSQVTMMFWYRQQPGQSLTLIATANQGSEATYESGFVIDKFPISRPNLTFSTLTVSNMSPEDSSIYLCSVGTARNTEAFFGQGTRLTVV.

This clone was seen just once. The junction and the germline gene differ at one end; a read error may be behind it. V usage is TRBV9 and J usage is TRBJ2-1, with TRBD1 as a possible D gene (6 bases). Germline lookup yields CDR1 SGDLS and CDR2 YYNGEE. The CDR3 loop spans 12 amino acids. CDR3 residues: CASSVAGDTVIF. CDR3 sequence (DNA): TGTGCCAGCAGCGTAGCAGGGGATACGGTCATCTTC.

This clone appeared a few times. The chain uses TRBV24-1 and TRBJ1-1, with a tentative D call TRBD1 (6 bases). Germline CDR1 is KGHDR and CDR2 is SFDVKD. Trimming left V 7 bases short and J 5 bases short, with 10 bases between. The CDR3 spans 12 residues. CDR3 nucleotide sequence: TGTGCCACCAGGGACAGAGGGACTGAAGCTTTCTTT. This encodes CATRDRGTEAFF.

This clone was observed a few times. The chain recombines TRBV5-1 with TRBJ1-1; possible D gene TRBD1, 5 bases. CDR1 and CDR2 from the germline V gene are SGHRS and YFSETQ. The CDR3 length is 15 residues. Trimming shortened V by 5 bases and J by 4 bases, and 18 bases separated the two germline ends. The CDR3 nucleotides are TGCGCCAGCAGTACCGATGGGGCGGGAGGCACTGAAGCTTTCTTT. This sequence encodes CASSTDGAGGTEAFF.

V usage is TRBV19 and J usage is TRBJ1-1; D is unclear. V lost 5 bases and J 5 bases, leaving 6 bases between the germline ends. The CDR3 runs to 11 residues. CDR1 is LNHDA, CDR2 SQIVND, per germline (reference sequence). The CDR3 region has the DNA TGTGCCAGTAGTTACACGACTGAAGCTTTCTTT. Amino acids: CASSYTTEAFF. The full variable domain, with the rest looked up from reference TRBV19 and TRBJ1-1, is DGGITQSPKYLFRKEGQNVTLSCEQNLNHDAMYWYRQDPGQGLRLIYYSQIVNDFQKGDIAEGYSVSREKKESFPLTVTSAQKNPTAFYLCASSYTTEAFFGQGTRLTVV.

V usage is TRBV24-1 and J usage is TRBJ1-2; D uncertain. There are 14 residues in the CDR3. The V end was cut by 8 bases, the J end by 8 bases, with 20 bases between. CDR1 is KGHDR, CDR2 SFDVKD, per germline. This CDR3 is CATIETLPIRGYTF. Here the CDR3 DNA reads TGTGCCACCATCGAGACTCTGCCTATCCGGGGCTACACCTTC.